These T cell receptor beta chains were read from a single sample in a study of shared clonotypes between healthy human individuals. The repertoire was sequenced with immunoSEQ multiplex PCR; TCRdb's copy has only in-frame clones and lacks some. This sample has more than 2 million clones, with about 94% found just once. Source material: naive CD8+ T cells from PBMCs. Receptors were obtained from a man aged 18 to 29 in good health. Some clones in this sample may be carry-over from other donors' samples. Each CDR3 is given without its conserved first and last residue. Each record gives: J gene, V gene, clone size, CDR3 protein. Not every row has a clone size; where given, it reads once, few, many or a size class.

>TRBJ1-3|TRBV28|-
ASSFKFSGNTIY
>TRBJ2-7|TRBV7-9|-
ASGGSTGLYEQY
>TRBJ1-1|TRBV28|few
ASTLGDEAF
>TRBJ2-7|TRBV18|-
ASSPLPPSTSGGISSTYEQY
>TRBJ2-5|TRBV7-3|-
ASSPHPGGWEAQETQY
>TRBJ2-7|TRBV4-1|-
ASSQEPRPSGEQY
>TRBJ2-1|TRBV2|-
ASRVLAGEDDEQF
>TRBJ2-3|TRBV27|-
ASSPPPARAGGPGTQY
>TRBJ2-7|TRBV5-6|-
ASSPTGSSYEQY
>TRBJ2-1|TRBV21-1|-
ASSKLKSSGSQGNEQF
>TRBJ1-2|TRBV9|-
ASSVGFGGLSYGYT